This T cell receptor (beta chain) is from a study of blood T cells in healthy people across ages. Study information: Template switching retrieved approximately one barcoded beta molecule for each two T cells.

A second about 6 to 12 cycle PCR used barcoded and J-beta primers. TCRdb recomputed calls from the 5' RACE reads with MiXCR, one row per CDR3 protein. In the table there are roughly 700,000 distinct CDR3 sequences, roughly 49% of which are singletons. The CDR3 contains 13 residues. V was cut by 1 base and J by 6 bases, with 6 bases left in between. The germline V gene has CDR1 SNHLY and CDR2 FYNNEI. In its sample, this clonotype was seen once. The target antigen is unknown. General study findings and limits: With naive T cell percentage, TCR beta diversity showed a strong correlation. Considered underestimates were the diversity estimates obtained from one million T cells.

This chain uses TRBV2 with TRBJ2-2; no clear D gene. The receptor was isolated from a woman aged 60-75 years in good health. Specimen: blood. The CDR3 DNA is TGTGCCAGCAGTGAAGGGCCAGCCGGGGAGCTGTTTTTT. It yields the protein CASSEGPAGELFF.